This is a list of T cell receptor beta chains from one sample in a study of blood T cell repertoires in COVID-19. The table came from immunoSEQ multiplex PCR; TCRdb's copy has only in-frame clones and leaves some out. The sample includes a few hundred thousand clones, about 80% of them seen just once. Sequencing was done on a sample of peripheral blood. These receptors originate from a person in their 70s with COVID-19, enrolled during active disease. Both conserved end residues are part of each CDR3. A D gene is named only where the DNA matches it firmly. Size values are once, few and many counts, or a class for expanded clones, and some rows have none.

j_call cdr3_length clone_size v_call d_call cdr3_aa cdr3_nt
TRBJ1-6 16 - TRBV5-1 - CASSLATGVDNSPLHF TGCGCCAGCAGCTTGGCTACCGGGGTAGATAATTCACCCCTCCACTTT
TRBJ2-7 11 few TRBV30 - CASIRGNEQYF TGTGCCAGTATCAGGGGTAACGAGCAGTACTTC
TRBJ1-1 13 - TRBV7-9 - CASSLDTNTEAFF TGTGCCAGCAGCTTAGACACGAACACTGAAGCTTTCTTT
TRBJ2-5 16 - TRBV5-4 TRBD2 CASSLSTSGYQETQYF TGTGCCAGCAGCTTGAGCACTAGCGGGTACCAAGAGACCCAGTACTTC
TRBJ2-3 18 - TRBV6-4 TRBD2 CASSEETSGGLSTDTQYF TGTGCCAGCAGTGAAGAGACTAGCGGGGGCCTAAGCACAGATACGCAGTATTTT
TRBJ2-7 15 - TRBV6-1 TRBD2 CASSEMVAGGYEQYF TGTGCCAGCAGTGAAATGGTAGCGGGAGGGTACGAGCAGTACTTC
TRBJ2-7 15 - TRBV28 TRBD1 CASRTDRGPFYEQYF TGTGCCAGCAGGACAGACAGGGGGCCCTTTTACGAGCAGTACTTC
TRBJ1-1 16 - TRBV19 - CASSSERDAGGSEAFF TGTGCCAGTAGTTCCGAAAGGGACGCCGGGGGGTCTGAAGCTTTCTTT
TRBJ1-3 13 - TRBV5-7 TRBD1 CASSPTGGDTIYF TGTGCCAGCAGCCCGACAGGGGGAGACACCATATATTTT
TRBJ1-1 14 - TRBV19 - CASSLQASGTEAFF TGTGCCAGTAGCCTACAGGCGTCGGGCACTGAAGCTTTCTTT
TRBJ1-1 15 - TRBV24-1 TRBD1 CATSDFGGTGKEAFF TGTGCCACCAGTGATTTCGGGGGGACAGGGAAAGAAGCTTTCTTT
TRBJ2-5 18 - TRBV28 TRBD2 CASSMTSGRAIRQETQYF TGTGCCAGCAGTATGACTAGCGGGAGGGCAATCCGGCAAGAGACCCAGTACTTC
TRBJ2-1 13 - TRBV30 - CAWNRLERDEQFF TGTGCCTGGAATCGGCTAGAGAGGGATGAGCAGTTCTTC
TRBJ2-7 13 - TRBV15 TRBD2 CAISRGEAYEQYF TGTGCCATCTCACGGGGGGAAGCCTACGAGCAGTACTTC
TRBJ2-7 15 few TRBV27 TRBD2 CASRGTSGDNYEQYF TGTGCCAGCAGAGGGACTAGCGGGGATAACTACGAGCAGTACTTC
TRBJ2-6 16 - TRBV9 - CASSDPPGSGANVLTF TGTGCCAGCAGCGACCCCCCGGGCTCTGGGGCCAACGTCCTGACTTTC
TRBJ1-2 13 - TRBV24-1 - CATSDSRGYGYTF TGTGCCACCAGTGACAGCAGGGGCTATGGCTACACCTTC
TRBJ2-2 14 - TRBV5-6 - CASSPQSRTGELFF TGTGCCAGCAGCCCCCAGTCCAGGACCGGGGAGCTGTTTTTT
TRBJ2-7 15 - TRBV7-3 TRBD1 CASSPTRDRIHEQYF TGTGCCAGCAGCCCAACCCGGGACAGGATCCACGAGCAGTACTTC
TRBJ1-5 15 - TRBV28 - CASKKGGGGNQPQHF TGTGCCAGCAAAAAAGGAGGGGGGGGCAATCAGCCCCAGCATTTT
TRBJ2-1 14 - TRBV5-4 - CASSFVGGHLEQFF TGTGCCAGCAGCTTTGTGGGGGGGCATCTTGAGCAGTTCTTC
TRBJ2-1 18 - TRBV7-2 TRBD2 CASSLGGAGLAGYNEQFF TGTGCCAGCAGCTTAGGGGGGGCGGGACTAGCGGGATACAATGAGCAGTTCTTC
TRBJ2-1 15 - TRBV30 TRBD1 CAWSPIGQGGNEQFF TGTGCCTGGAGTCCAATCGGACAGGGTGGGAATGAGCAGTTCTTC
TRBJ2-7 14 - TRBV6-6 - CASSYGQSPYEQYF TGTGCCAGCAGTTACGGTCAGTCCCCCTACGAGCAGTACTTC
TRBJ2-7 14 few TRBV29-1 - CSVGLGGSSYEQYF TGCAGCGTAGGCCTCGGGGGTAGCTCCTACGAGCAGTACTTC
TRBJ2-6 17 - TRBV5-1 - CASSPMGSGTGANVLTF TGCGCCAGCAGCCCCATGGGGTCGGGGACTGGGGCCAACGTCCTGACTTTC
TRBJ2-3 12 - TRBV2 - CASTGGGDTQYF TGTGCCAGTACAGGGGGGGGAGATACGCAGTATTTT
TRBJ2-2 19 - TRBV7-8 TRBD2 CASSVSRGLAGGLTGELFF TGTGCCAGCAGCGTCTCCCGGGGACTAGCGGGGGGGCTTACCGGGGAGCTGTTTTTT
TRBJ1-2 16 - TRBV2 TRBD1 CASSIRTGTANYGYTF TGTGCCAGCAGTATTCGAACCGGGACAGCGAACTATGGCTACACCTTC
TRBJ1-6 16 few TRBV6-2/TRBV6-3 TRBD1 CASSYLHPGQNSPLHF TGTGCCAGCAGTTACCTCCACCCGGGACAGAATTCACCCCTCCACTTT
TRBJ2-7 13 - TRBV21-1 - CASTPRSGYEQYF TGTGCCAGCACCCCACGGTCGGGGTACGAGCAGTACTTC
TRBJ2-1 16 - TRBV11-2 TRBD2 CASSSAISRLANEQFF TGTGCCAGCAGCTCCGCTATCTCCCGACTAGCCAATGAGCAGTTCTTC
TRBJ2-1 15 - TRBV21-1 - CASSKEASSVDEQFF TGTGCCAGCAGCAAAGAAGCTAGCTCGGTCGATGAGCAGTTCTTC
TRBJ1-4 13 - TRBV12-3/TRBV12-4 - CASSLQGIEKLFF TGTGCCAGCAGTTTGCAGGGAATTGAAAAACTGTTTTTT
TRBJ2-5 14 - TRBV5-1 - CASSLVGAAETQYF TGCGCCAGCAGCTTGGTAGGGGCCGCGGAGACCCAGTACTTC
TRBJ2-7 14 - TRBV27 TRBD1 CASSSTGTAYEQYF TGTGCCAGCAGTTCCACCGGGACAGCCTACGAGCAGTACTTC
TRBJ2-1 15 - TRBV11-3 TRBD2 CASSLELAGANEQFF TGTGCCAGCAGCTTAGAACTAGCGGGAGCCAATGAGCAGTTCTTC
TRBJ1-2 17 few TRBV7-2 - CASSRMTQAVGNYGYTF TGTGCCAGCAGCCGGATGACACAGGCGGTGGGCAACTATGGCTACACCTTC
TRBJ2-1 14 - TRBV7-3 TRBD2 CASSKGLAGGPWFF TGTGCCAGCTCCAAGGGGCTAGCGGGGGGGCCTTGGTTCTTC
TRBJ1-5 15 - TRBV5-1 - CASSLAGDSNQPQHF TGCGCCAGCAGCTTGGCAGGGGACAGCAATCAGCCCCAGCATTTT
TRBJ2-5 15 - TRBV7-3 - CASSFGQGGLETQYF TGTGCCAGCAGCTTCGGACAGGGAGGGCTGGAGACCCAGTACTTC
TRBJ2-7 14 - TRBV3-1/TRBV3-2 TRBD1 CASSPGQAIYEQYF TGTGCCAGCAGCCCGGGACAGGCCATCTACGAGCAGTACTTC
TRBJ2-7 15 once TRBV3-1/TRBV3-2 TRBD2 CASSQVRAGVGEQYF TGTGCCAGCAGCCAAGTTCGAGCGGGAGTTGGAGAGCAGTACTTC
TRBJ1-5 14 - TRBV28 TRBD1 CASSLTGGSQPQHF TGTGCCAGCAGTTTGACAGGGGGCAGTCAGCCCCAGCATTTT
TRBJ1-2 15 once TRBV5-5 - CASSLGGSLQEGYTF TGTGCCAGCAGCTTGGGAGGGAGCCTCCAGGAGGGCTACACCTTC
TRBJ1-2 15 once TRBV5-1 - CASSLAGSTTGGYTF TGCGCCAGCAGCTTGGCCGGCAGCACGACGGGGGGCTACACCTTC
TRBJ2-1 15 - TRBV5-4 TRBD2 CASRVGLAGSYEQFF TGTGCCAGCAGAGTCGGGCTAGCGGGAAGTTATGAGCAGTTCTTC
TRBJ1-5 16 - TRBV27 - CASSLRPGLSNQPQHF TGTGCCAGCAGTTTACGGCCAGGGTTAAGTAATCAGCCCCAGCATTTT
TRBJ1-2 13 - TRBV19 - CASTRGRSYGYTF TGTGCCAGTACCCGAGGGCGGTCCTATGGCTACACCTTC
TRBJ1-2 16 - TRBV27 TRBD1 CASSPRGQTSNYGYTF TGTGCCAGCAGTCCTAGGGGACAGACCTCTAACTATGGCTACACCTTC
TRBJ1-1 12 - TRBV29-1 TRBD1 CSVAIGQGATTF TGCAGCGTTGCCATCGGGCAGGGGGCGACGACTTTT
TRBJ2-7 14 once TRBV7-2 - CASSLVTEAYEQYF TGTGCCAGCAGCTTAGTGACAGAAGCCTACGAGCAGTACTTC
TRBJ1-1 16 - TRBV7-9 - CASSYRAGAEETEAFF TGTGCCAGCAGCTACCGGGCAGGGGCAGAGGAAACTGAAGCTTTCTTT
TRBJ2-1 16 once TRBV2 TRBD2 CASSPSLAGGDNEQFF TGTGCCAGCAGCCCCTCTTTAGCGGGGGGGGACAATGAGCAGTTCTTC
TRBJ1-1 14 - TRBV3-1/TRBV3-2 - CASSQLSSNTEAFF TGTGCCAGCAGCCAACTATCTTCGAACACTGAAGCTTTCTTT
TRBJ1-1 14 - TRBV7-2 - CASSLTGVGTEAFF TGTGCCAGCAGCTTGACAGGCGTGGGCACTGAAGCTTTCTTT
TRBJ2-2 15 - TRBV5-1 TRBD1 CASSHDRANTGELFF TGCGCCAGCAGCCATGACAGGGCGAACACCGGGGAGCTGTTTTTT
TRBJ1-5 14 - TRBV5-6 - CASSLGYRDQPQHF TGTGCCAGCAGCTTGGGGTACAGGGATCAGCCCCAGCATTTT
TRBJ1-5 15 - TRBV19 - CASSPTKQGSQPQHF TGTGCCAGTAGTCCCACCAAACAGGGTAGTCAGCCCCAGCATTTT